The clone carrying this T cell receptor (beta chain) was seen more than once but under ten times. Its antigen remains unknown. The PCR ran on 60 Vbeta and 13 Jbeta primers. Clones were sequenced by immunoSEQ multiplex PCR, and TCRdb holds only the in-frame ones, with some missing. The data hold 150,000 or so clones, with approximately 85% observed a single time. These data originate in a study of cytomegalovirus exposure and HLA in healthy donors. Findings of the study overall: With later analysis, a missense DCLRE1C variant became linked to TCR beta V- and J-gene trimming.

Germline assignment: CDR1 GTSNPN and CDR2 SVGIG (reference sequence). This CDR3 is built from 15 residues. The V and J ends lost 3 bases and 1 base respectively, with 15 bases between them. Input material: PBMCs. The receptor's source is a man between 18 and 29 years old in good health and CMV-seropositive. The chain uses TRBV30 and TRBJ1-1; a possible D gene is TRBD1 (6 bases). The CDR3 nucleotides are TGTGCCTGGAGAGCATGGGGGCCGCGGAACACTGAAGCTTTCTTT. Its translation is CAWRAWGPRNTEAFF.